A single T cell receptor (beta chain) is shown here with its context. Through a sample-barcoded 5' primer and a J-beta primer mix, a second PCR was run for roughly 6 to 11 cycles. Via MiXCR, TCRdb re-called the 5' RACE reads, giving one row per CDR3 protein. The profile shows fewer than 1,200,000 distinct CDR3 sequences, around 25% of them singletons. Between the trimmed V and J ends, which lost 2 bases and 6 bases, there was a span of 13 bases. This CDR3 is built from 14 residues. The V gene's germline CDR1 is SGHRS and CDR2 YFSETQ. The data are from a study of blood T cells in healthy people across ages. A further study also used this sample, focusing on T cells of mothers and their children.

Input material: blood. This sequence was found in a girl aged 2 to 9 in good health. V is TRBV5-1 and J is TRBJ2-3; a possible D gene is TRBD1 (7 bases). The CDR3 here is CASSFAGGLDTQYF. The CDR3 nucleotides are TGCGCCAGCAGCTTCGCAGGGGGGTTGGATACGCAGTATTTT.